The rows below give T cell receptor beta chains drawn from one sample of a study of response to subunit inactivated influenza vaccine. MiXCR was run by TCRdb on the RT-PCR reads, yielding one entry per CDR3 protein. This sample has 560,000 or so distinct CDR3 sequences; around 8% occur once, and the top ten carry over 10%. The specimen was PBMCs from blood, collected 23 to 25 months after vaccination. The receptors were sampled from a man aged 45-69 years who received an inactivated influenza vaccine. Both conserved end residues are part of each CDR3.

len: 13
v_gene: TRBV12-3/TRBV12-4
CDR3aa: CASSDRGSETQYF

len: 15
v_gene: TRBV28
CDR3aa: CASSPGAVAKNIQYF

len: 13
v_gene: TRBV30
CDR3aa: CAWSPGTDQPQHF

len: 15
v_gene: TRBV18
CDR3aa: CASSESGNLYNEQFF

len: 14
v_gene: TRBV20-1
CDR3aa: CSARRLVGSNEQFF

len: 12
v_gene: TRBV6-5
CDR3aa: CASSRTPYEQYF

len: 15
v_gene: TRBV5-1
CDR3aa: CASSPDLGGNQPQHF

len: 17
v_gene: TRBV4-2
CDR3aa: CASSPAGELAGTYEQYF

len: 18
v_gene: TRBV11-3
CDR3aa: CASSWASGGSSSYNEQFF

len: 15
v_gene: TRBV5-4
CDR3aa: CASSPMRGNTGELFF

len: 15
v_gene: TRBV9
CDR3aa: CASSGRDRLNTEAFF

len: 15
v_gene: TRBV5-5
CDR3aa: CASSLSTVDNEKLFF

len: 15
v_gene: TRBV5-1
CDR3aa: CASRRPGTGWTEAFF

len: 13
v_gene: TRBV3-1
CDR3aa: CASSRGGNTEASF

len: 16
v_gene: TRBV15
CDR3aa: CATSSGRDSNNQPQHF

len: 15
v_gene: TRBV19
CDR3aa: CASSIELSGGFEAFF

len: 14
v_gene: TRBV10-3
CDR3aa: CAISEGTRTDTQYF

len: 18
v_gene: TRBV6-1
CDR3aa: CASTLNHPGTAKGNEQFF

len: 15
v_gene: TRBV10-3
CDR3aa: CASMTGTSSAGELFF

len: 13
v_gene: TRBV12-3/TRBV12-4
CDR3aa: CASSSTGGNTIYF

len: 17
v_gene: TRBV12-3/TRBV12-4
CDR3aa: CASSQLSGAKNTGELFF

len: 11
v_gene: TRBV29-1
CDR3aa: CSVVWGGGYTF

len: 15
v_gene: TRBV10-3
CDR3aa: CAINRQGPSGNTIYF

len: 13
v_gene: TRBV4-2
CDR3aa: CASSQARDGELFF

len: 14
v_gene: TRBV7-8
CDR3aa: CASRSGLAGVGQFF

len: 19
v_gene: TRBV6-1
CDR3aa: CASSPGTSGRAGRQETQYF

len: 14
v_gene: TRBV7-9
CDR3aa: CASSGPSNTGELFF

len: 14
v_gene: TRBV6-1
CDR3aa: CASSEDSSSYEQYF

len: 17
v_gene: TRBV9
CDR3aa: CASSVGVLIGGNYGYTF

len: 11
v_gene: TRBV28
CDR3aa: CASSFLDTQYF

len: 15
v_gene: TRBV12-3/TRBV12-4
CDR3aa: CASSSGGHRSYEQYF

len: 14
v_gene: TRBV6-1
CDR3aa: CASRPTGPGNTIYF

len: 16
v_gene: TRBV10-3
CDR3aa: CAISSGQGGGQETQYF

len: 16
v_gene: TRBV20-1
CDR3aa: CSCSSSGRGNTDTQYF

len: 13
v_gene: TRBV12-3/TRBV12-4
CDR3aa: CASSFPRGYGYTF

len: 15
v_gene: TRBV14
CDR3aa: CASSQDPGSVYEQYF

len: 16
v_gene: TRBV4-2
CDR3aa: CASSHAGTGGRKTQYF

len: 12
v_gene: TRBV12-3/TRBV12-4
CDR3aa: CASSLLLGGAFF

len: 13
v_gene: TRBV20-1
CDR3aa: CSARTTGANVLTF

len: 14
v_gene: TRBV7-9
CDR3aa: CASSPWTGRMEQYF

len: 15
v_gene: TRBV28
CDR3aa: CASQTPGGAIETQYF